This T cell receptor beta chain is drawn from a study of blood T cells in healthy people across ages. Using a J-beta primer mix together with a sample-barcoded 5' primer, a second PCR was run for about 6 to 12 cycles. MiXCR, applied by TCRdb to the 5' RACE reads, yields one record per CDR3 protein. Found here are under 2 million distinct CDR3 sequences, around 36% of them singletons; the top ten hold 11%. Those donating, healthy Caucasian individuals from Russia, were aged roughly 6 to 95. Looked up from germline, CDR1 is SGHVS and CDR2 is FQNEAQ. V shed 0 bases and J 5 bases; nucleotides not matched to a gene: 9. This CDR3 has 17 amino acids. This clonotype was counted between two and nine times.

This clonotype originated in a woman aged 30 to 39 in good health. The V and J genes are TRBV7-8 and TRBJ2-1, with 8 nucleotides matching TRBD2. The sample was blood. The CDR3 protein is CASSLALGTSGHNEQFF. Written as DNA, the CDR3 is TGTGCCAGCAGCTTAGCGCTTGGAACTAGCGGACACAATGAGCAGTTCTTC.